This T cell receptor (beta chain) came from a study of T cell responses to AZD1222 COVID-19 vaccine (dated by TCRdb to the early 2020s). Looking at the study overall: Because spike-specific TCR depth and breadth did not differ between the two schedules, AZD1222 recipients who got a second dose at roughly 4 weeks were pooled with those who got a second dose at roughly 12 weeks. Trial participants were enrolled into age subgroups of 18-55, 56-69 and 70-plus years, which contained roughly 150, 30 and 60 TCR-sequenced participants, respectively. TCR sequencing was performed for 230 to 250 trial participants, of whom roughly 200 were given two doses of AZD1222 and around 25 were given two doses of MenACWY control vaccine. The investigation overall reported the following: After two AZD1222 doses, spike-specific TCR breadth and depth were significantly higher than at day 0 and than in MenACWY recipients. Epitopes outside the regions mutated in the B.1.351 and B.1.1.7 variants were reportedly recognized by nearly half of the unique spike-specific TCRs. Vaccine-associated CD4 TCRs spanned the whole spike protein, with dominant responses in regions 160-218 and 743-854. Participants were mostly white British and included more females than males, and it was suggested by the authors that clonal diversity may have been underestimated. The 56-69-year group was small, and its depth increase did not reach significance, likely because of low power. Because no samples from the day 14 peak response were available, repertoires could be characterized only after the peak T cell response. Conclusions about previously exposed vaccinees were limited because only six AZD1222 recipients were SARS-CoV-2 seropositive at baseline.

What this sample's time point label stands for: baseline before first vaccination. Samples from vaccinated people were obtained from the UK trials COV001 and COV002, which included a single-blind randomized controlled phase 2/3 trial of AZD1222 (ChAdOx1 nCoV-19) in healthy adults. For TCRbeta chain sequencing, PBMC samples were collected from trial participants at day 0 and at day 28 after the second dose. The CDR3 contains 13 residues, cysteine and phenylalanine counted. CDR3 DNA is the only sequence kept; it has 39 bases, read in frame from the first base. V drops 4 bases and J drops 4 bases, leaving 12 bases in between. CDR1 and CDR2, looked up from the germline V gene (reference sequence), are SGHKS and YYEKEE. Only one count was recorded for this clone. Its cognate antigen has yet to be identified. Nothing much larger sits one base from this clone, and base qualities are not available. The CDR3 regions of human TCRbeta chains were subjected to immunosequencing. In the paper's pipeline: TCRs in the repertoires were matched against a reference library of SARS-CoV-2-specific TCRs that had been generated with the MIRA antigen-specificity platform. Breadth was defined as the fraction of unique TCRs that were SARS-CoV-2-associated, and depth was defined as the fraction of total T cells that were SARS-CoV-2-associated. Each spike-specific TCR was assigned to its reactive spike region and to a CD4 or CD8 class using the MIRA data. Log10-transformed breadth and depth values were compared by one-way ANOVA with Sidak's multiple comparisons tests. Held by TCRdb, this immuneACCESS table contains in-frame sequences only and omits some clones. Under half of the omission traces to an unresolved V gene where checked; the cause of the rest is unknown. V, J and clone size reflect that table, while D and trimming were determined from the DNA. The sample includes around 120,000 clones, with more than 85% observed a single time. Under 3.5% of the sample is held by the ten biggest clonotypes.

The chain was built from TRBV5-5 and TRBJ2-7; the D gene is perhaps TRBD1, on 6 matching bases. The TCR was taken from an adult in good health. Sequences were derived from peripheral blood, sampled on day 0 of AZD1222 vaccination. The DNA reads TGTGCCAGCAGCAAGGGGACACTTTACGAGCAGTACTTC. This gives the protein CASSKGTLYEQYF.